Below, 5 T cell receptor beta chains from the same sample are listed, as sequenced in a study of human T cells and chemical hapten exposure. The time point was: healthy volunteer bleed at 6 weeks. Unfractionated whole blood was the source from which total RNA was extracted. TCRdb used MiXCR to reprocess the RACE reads, holding one entry per CDR3 protein. The sample has 35,000 to 50,000 distinct CDR3 sequences; about 4% are singletons. Sequenced input: whole blood. These receptors came from a human donor in good health. Some clones in this sample may be carry-over from other donors' samples.

This clonotype was counted many times. The chain combines TRBV6-6 with TRBJ1-2; 7 bases align to TRBD1. This CDR3 region has 14 residues. With V trimmed by 0 bases and J by 3 bases, 1 base remained unmatched. The germline gives CDR1 MNHNY, CDR2 SVGAGI (reference sequence). The CDR3: CASSYSGTDYGYTF. Written as DNA, the CDR3 is TGTGCCAGCAGTTACTCCGGGACAGACTATGGCTACACCTTC.

This clonotype was found a few times. The gene calls are TRBV4-1 and TRBJ1-4; 8 bases are shared with TRBD1. This CDR3 comprises 16 residues. V was pared by 0 bases and J by 8 bases, with 8 bases of the junction left unmatched. CDR1 MGHRA and CDR2 YSYEKL come from the germline V gene. The DNA of the CDR3 is TGCGCCAGCAGCCAAGAATCAGCAGGGGGCCGAGAAAAACTGTTTTTT. It codes for CASSQESAGGREKLFF.

In this sample, this clonotype turned up many times. The chain has TRBV12-3 or TRBV12-4 and TRBJ1-5; 7 nucleotides match TRBD1. This CDR3 contains 15 residues. Germline trimming cut 3 bases from V and 4 bases from J; bases unmatched to any gene: 6. The CDR3: CASSLAGTANQPQHF. The CDR3 DNA follows: TGTGCCAGCAGTTTGGCCGGGACAGCTAATCAGCCCCAGCATTTT.

This clonotype appeared many times. This chain connects TRBV5-1 to TRBJ2-6; D possibly corresponds to TRBD1 (5 bases). CDR1 and CDR2 (germline): SGHRS, YFSETQ. Trimming stripped 4 bases from V and 2 bases from J, with 10 bases between. This CDR3 is 15 amino acids long. CDR3 amino acids: CASSLRVPGANVLTF. DNA of the CDR3: TGCGCCAGCAGCCTCAGGGTACCTGGGGCCAACGTCCTGACTTTC.

Note on this clonotype: Given a much more abundant clone one base away, this may be a read error. Given the absence of the conserved phenylalanine or tryptophan at the CDR3 end, a read error is likely. The chain links TRBV28 to TRBJ1-1; D is uncertain. V shed 1 base and J shed 7 bases, with 10 bases lying between them. Germline assignment: CDR1 MDHEN and CDR2 SYDVKM. The CDR3 is 13 residues long. CDR3 nucleotide sequence: TGTGCCAGCAGTTTATATGAGGGATATGAAGCTTTCTCT. Translated, it gives CASSLYEGYEAFS.